The 2 T cell receptor beta chains presented below share a single source sample, sequenced in a study of T cells in Graves' hyperthyroidism and ophthalmopathy. Researchers amplified the TCR beta CDR3 regions from RNA transcripts. TCR CDR3 regions were first amplified by RT-PCR with HTBI primers. TCRdb reanalysed the multiplex PCR reads using MiXCR and keeps one entry per CDR3 protein. This sample has around 600,000 distinct CDR3 sequences, with just under 45% found just once. Sequencing was performed on peripheral blood or thyroid tissue (not recorded which). The receptor source for this set is an adult man with Graves' disease, either hyperthyroidism or ophthalmopathy (not recorded which).

This clonotype was observed a few times. The chain links TRBV20-1 to TRBJ2-5, with 7 positions matching TRBD1. Germline V gives CDR1 DFQATT, CDR2 SNEGSKA (reference sequence). The CDR3 extends over 15 amino acids. The J segment lost 3 bases and the V segment lost 6 bases, leaving 13 bases of the junction unmatched. CDR3 sequence reads: CSANYRGRREETQYF. The CDR3, as DNA: TGCAGTGCCAACTACAGGGGACGGCGGGAAGAGACCCAGTACTTC.

This clonotype showed up many times. The V call is TRBV7-9, the J call TRBJ1-1; a weak D match, TRBD1 (6 bases). CDR3 length: 13 amino acids. Per germline, CDR1 SEHNR and CDR2 FQNEAQ (reference sequence). The V and J ends lost 5 bases and 7 bases respectively, with 14 bases between them. The CDR3 spells CASSTQGRIEAFF. The CDR3 nucleotides read TGTGCCAGCAGCACACAGGGTAGGATTGAAGCTTTCTTT.